This TCR beta chain comes out of a study of T cell responses to AZD1222 COVID-19 vaccine. This clone came up a few times. TCRdb's table, derived via immunoSEQ multiplex PCR, lists solely in-frame clones and lacks some. The table includes approximately 170,000 clones, under 95% detected once. CDR1 is WNHNN and CDR2 is SYGVQD in the germline V gene (reference sequence). V shed 5 bases and J shed 0 bases, with 10 bases lying between them. The CDR3 runs 14 residues. The chain combines TRBV10-1 with TRBJ1-2; no clear D. The clonotype was recovered from an adult who received the AZD1222 COVID-19 vaccine. The sample was peripheral blood, taken 28 days after the second AZD1222 dose. CDR3 loop: CASSPDGTNYGYTF. CDR3 DNA: TGCGCCAGCAGTCCCGACGGTACTAACTATGGCTACACCTTC.